These T cell receptor beta chains were read from a single sample in a study of blood T cells in healthy people across ages. TCRdb processed the 5' RACE reads anew with MiXCR; each CDR3 protein has one entry. Among 1.5 million to 1.8 million distinct CDR3 sequences listed, about 45% were seen once. The sample taken for sequencing was blood. The receptors were gathered from a woman aged 18-35 years in good health. The CDR3 runs from the conserved cysteine through the conserved F or W. D genes are given only for firm matches. The size field is filled for only some rows; it gives once, few, many or a size class.

>TRBV3-1|16|TRBJ1-2|NA|few
TGTGCCAGCAGCCTATACGCCCGGGGGCGAGACTATGGCTACACCTTC
CASSLYARGRDYGYTF
>TRBV10-3|12|TRBJ2-7|NA|few
TGTGCCATCAGGACAGTCTCCTACGAGCAGTACTTC
CAIRTVSYEQYF
>TRBV4-3|16|TRBJ1-6|TRBD1|NA
TGCGCCAGCAGCCAAGAACCGACAGGGCCAAATTCACCCCTCCACTTT
CASSQEPTGPNSPLHF
>TRBV4-3|15|TRBJ1-1|NA|NA
TGCGCCAGCAGCCAAGATAAGGACATGAACACTGAAGCTTTCTTT
CASSQDKDMNTEAFF
>TRBV10-2|14|TRBJ2-7|TRBD2|few
TGCGCCAGCAGTGCCCTAGCGGGGGACTACGAGCAGTACTTC
CASSALAGDYEQYF
>TRBV30|11|TRBJ1-1|NA|few
TGTGCCTGGAGTTTTGACACTGAAGCTTTCTTT
CAWSFDTEAFF
>TRBV20-1|14|TRBJ2-1|NA|NA
TGCAGTGCTGGGGGCAGGACAGACTACAATGAGCAGTTCTTC
CSAGGRTDYNEQFF
>TRBV14|17|TRBJ2-5|TRBD2|once
TGTGCCAGCAGCCTACGCACCGGGACTACCTACCAAGAGACCCAGTACTTC
CASSLRTGTTYQETQYF
>TRBV7-9|12|TRBJ1-1|NA|few
TGTGCCAGCAGCGGCCCAAGGCCTGAAGCTTTCTTT
CASSGPRPEAFF
>TRBV20-1|13|TRBJ1-5|NA|NA
TGCAGTGCTAACGGACAGATCAATCAGCCCCAGCATTTT
CSANGQINQPQHF
>TRBV24-1|16|TRBJ1-5|NA|NA
TGTGCCACCAGTGACCCACACAGCGTTCCGGGTCAGCCCCAGCATTTT
CATSDPHSVPGQPQHF
>TRBV5-1|15|TRBJ1-2|TRBD1|few
TGCGCCAGCAGCTTGGACGGACAGGGGTACTATGGCTACACCTTC
CASSLDGQGYYGYTF